This TCR beta chain was identified in a study of cytomegalovirus exposure and HLA in healthy donors. Study outcomes and limitations: The study listed approximately 170 cytomegalovirus-associated TCR beta chains.

This clone was recorded a few times. Its antigen remains unknown. The V end was cut by 3 bases, the J end by 4 bases, with 8 bases between. Germline-derived CDR1 and CDR2 are LNHDA and SQIVND (reference sequence). The CDR3 extends over 13 amino acids. Amplification used 60 Vbeta primers and 13 Jbeta primers. Method: immunoSEQ multiplex PCR; TCRdb's copy keeps in-frame clones and lacks some. The sample consists of about 100,000 clones, under 80% of them appearing once. The genes are TRBV19 and TRBJ2-3, with a possible D match to TRBD1 (5 bases). The material sequenced was PBMCs. The TCR was taken from a man aged 35 to 55 in good health and CMV-seropositive. CDR3 sequence: CASSIVQADTQYF. CDR3 DNA: TGTGCCAGTAGTATTGTACAGGCAGATACGCAGTATTTT. Complete variable domain (other parts from reference TRBV19 and TRBJ2-3): DGGITQSPKYLFRKEGQNVTLSCEQNLNHDAMYWYRQDPGQGLRLIYYSQIVNDFQKGDIAEGYSVSREKKESFPLTVTSAQKNPTAFYLCASSIVQADTQYFGPGTRLTVL.